These 2 T cell receptor beta chains were all obtained from the same sample, sequenced in a study of T cell responses to AZD1222 COVID-19 vaccine. Here immunoSEQ multiplex PCR was the method, and the copy in TCRdb shows in-frame clones only, minus some. Of about 35,000 clones in the sample, about nine tenths were seen once. The source material was peripheral blood, sampled 28 days after the second AZD1222 dose. Receptors were obtained from an adult who received the AZD1222 COVID-19 vaccine.

V and J are TRBV6-2 or TRBV6-3 and TRBJ1-2; D is undetermined. The CDR3 extends over 12 amino acids. Germline V gene data show CDR1 as MNHEY and CDR2 as SVGEGT. The germline V and J ends were trimmed by 5 bases and 5 bases, with 9 bases remaining between them. The CDR3 loop reads CASSNGVYGYTF. The CDR3 DNA reads TGTGCCAGCAGTAACGGGGTTTATGGCTACACCTTC.

V is TRBV5-1 and J is TRBJ2-3, with TRBD2 matching 7 bases. In germline, CDR1 is SGHRS, CDR2 YFSETQ. CDR3 size: 14 residues. V was pared by 5 bases and J by 0 bases, with 3 bases of the junction left unmatched. The CDR3 region is CASSGSGSTDTQYF. The DNA for the CDR3 is TGCGCCAGCAGTGGTAGCGGGAGCACAGATACGCAGTATTTT.